This is a list of T cell receptor beta chains from one sample in a study of long-term antiretroviral therapy in people with HIV. Assay: immunoSEQ multiplex PCR; the TCRdb copy retains only in-frame clones and omits some. The sample lists about 35,000 clones, about 70% seen once, with about 3.5% in the top ten. Material: unsorted PBMCs, obtained 3 years after starting antiretroviral therapy. All receptors come from a man aged 45-60 years with HIV. Both conserved end residues are part of each CDR3. The D gene is left open where the match is weak. Not every row has a clone size; where given, it reads once, few, many or a size class.

V,size,D,J,DNA,CDR3
TRBV25-1,NA,TRBD2,TRBJ2-1,TGTGCCAGCAGTGAATTCGGAGTAGCGGGAGCTCATGAGCAGTTCTTC,CASSEFGVAGAHEQFF
TRBV5-4,NA,TRBD1,TRBJ2-5,TGTGCCAGCAGATCGGGACAGATCCAAGAGACCCAGTACTTC,CASRSGQIQETQYF
TRBV20-1,NA,NA,TRBJ1-4,TGCAGTGCCAGGGACCGACCGAAACTGTTTTTT,CSARDRPKLFF
TRBV11-3,few,TRBD1,TRBJ2-7,TGTGCCAGCAGTGAGGGGGCGCAGGCCGAGCAGTACTTC,CASSEGAQAEQYF
TRBV9,few,TRBD1,TRBJ1-2,TGTGCCAGCAGCCCCGGGACAGGGGGCGATGGCTACACCTTC,CASSPGTGGDGYTF
TRBV2,NA,NA,TRBJ2-3,TGTGCCAGCAGTCTGGGAGCTCGCACAGATACGCAGTATTTT,CASSLGARTDTQYF
TRBV7-9,NA,NA,TRBJ2-6,TGTGCCAGCAGCCACTGGGGCTCCTCTGGGGCCAACGTCCTGACTTTC,CASSHWGSSGANVLTF
TRBV7-2,few,NA,TRBJ1-5,TGTGCCAGCAGCTTAGCGAACCAGCCCCAGCATTTT,CASSLANQPQHF
TRBV7-2,NA,NA,TRBJ2-5,TGTGCCAGCAGCTTAGTCGGTGAAGAGACCCAGTACTTC,CASSLVGEETQYF
TRBV11-2,NA,NA,TRBJ2-1,TGTGCCAGCAGCTTATCCCCGACAGCACACAATGAGCAGTTCTTC,CASSLSPTAHNEQFF
TRBV28,NA,TRBD1,TRBJ1-2,TGTGCCAGCAGGCCAGTCACAGGGGGCGCAATAGGCGGCTACACCTTC,CASRPVTGGAIGGYTF
TRBV6-5,NA,TRBD1,TRBJ2-1,TGTGCCAGCACCCAGACAGGGTATGACAATGAGCAGTTCTTC,CASTQTGYDNEQFF
TRBV2,few,NA,TRBJ2-1,TGTGCCAGCAGGCTCCGGCGTGGAAGCTCCTACAATGAGCAGTTCTTC,CASRLRRGSSYNEQFF
TRBV6-4,NA,NA,TRBJ1-2,TGTGCCAGCAGAGCGACGGGGGGAAGGAACTATGGCTACACCTTC,CASRATGGRNYGYTF
TRBV10-3,NA,NA,TRBJ1-5,TGTGCCATCGGAGGAGGCAGTGAGCCCCAGCATTTT,CAIGGGSEPQHF
TRBV2,NA,TRBD1,TRBJ2-3,TGTGCCAGCACCTTTGGGGGGACAGGGGCCGATACGCAGTATTTT,CASTFGGTGADTQYF
TRBV9,NA,NA,TRBJ2-1,TGTGCCAGCAGCGTAAGATCGGGAGCCTCCTACAATGAGCAGTTCTTC,CASSVRSGASYNEQFF
TRBV2,NA,TRBD1,TRBJ1-4,TGTGCCAGCAGTGAACGACAGGGTGAAAAACTGTTTTTT,CASSERQGEKLFF
TRBV27,NA,NA,TRBJ2-3,TGTGCCAGCAGTGCCTCCACAGATACGCAGTATTTT,CASSASTDTQYF
TRBV19,NA,NA,TRBJ2-2,TGTGCCAGTATCTGGGCGAACACCGGGGAGCTGTTTTTT,CASIWANTGELFF
TRBV7-3,NA,TRBD1,TRBJ2-3,TGTGCCAGCACTCTACAAGGGACAGGGACAGATACGCAGTATTTT,CASTLQGTGTDTQYF
TRBV28,NA,TRBD1,TRBJ1-4,TGTGCCAGCAGTTTGCAGGCAGGGGGGGCGAGTCGAAAACTGTTTTTT,CASSLQAGGASRKLFF
TRBV9,NA,NA,TRBJ2-3,TGTGCCAGCAGCGTAAAAGGGTATTACACAGATACGCAGTATTTT,CASSVKGYYTDTQYF
TRBV5-1,NA,TRBD1,TRBJ2-7,TGCGCCAGCAGCTTCGCCGGGACAGGGGAGCAGTACTTC,CASSFAGTGEQYF
TRBV29-1,once,TRBD1,TRBJ2-1,TGCAGCCCCGACGGGACAGAGTCCTACAATGAGCAGTTCTTC,CSPDGTESYNEQFF
TRBV5-1,NA,TRBD2,TRBJ2-3,TGCGCCAGCAGCTTCCAGACTAGCCGATCCGGGGATACGCAGTATTTT,CASSFQTSRSGDTQYF
TRBV7-9,NA,TRBD2,TRBJ2-1,TGTGCCAGCAGCCTCCCCCGTTGGGGGGCTAGCGGGACTTACAATGAGCAGTTCTTC,CASSLPRWGASGTYNEQFF
TRBV28,NA,NA,TRBJ2-7,TGTGCCAGCAGCGCGGTCGAGCAGTACTTC,CASSAVEQYF
TRBV29-1,NA,TRBD2,TRBJ2-2,TGCAGCGTTTATAGCGGGGGGTACACCGGGGAGCTGTTTTTT,CSVYSGGYTGELFF
TRBV28,once,TRBD1,TRBJ2-7,TGTGCCAGCAGTTTATGGGACAGGGGGCTCCCAACCCCTTTCTCCTACGAGCAGTACTTC,CASSLWDRGLPTPFSYEQYF
TRBV2,few,TRBD1,TRBJ2-2,TGTGCCAGCGGGTCCGAGGGGGCAACCGGGGAGCTGTTTTTT,CASGSEGATGELFF
TRBV7-9,NA,NA,TRBJ2-5,TGTGCCAGCAGCTTAGGTACAGCCGGGGCCCAGTACTTC,CASSLGTAGAQYF
TRBV27,NA,TRBD1,TRBJ2-7,TGTGCCAGCAGTTATAGGACAGGGAGCTCCTACGAGCAGTACTTC,CASSYRTGSSYEQYF
TRBV29-1,NA,NA,TRBJ2-5,TGCAGCGCATACAATGACCAAGAGACCCAGTACTTC,CSAYNDQETQYF
TRBV18,NA,NA,TRBJ2-1,TGTGCCAGCTCACCACTGGGACTGGTAGGGGATGAGCAGTTCTTC,CASSPLGLVGDEQFF
TRBV27,NA,NA,TRBJ2-6,TGTGCCAGCAGTTTTGCGGGAACTGGGGCCAACGTCCTGACTTTC,CASSFAGTGANVLTF
TRBV7-2,NA,TRBD1,TRBJ2-5,TGTGCCAGCAGCCGAAGGGGGCCGGAGACCCAGTACTTC,CASSRRGPETQYF
TRBV7-2,few,NA,TRBJ1-2,TGTGCCAGCAGCTTAGTGCAGGCCTATGGCTACACCTTC,CASSLVQAYGYTF
TRBV6-5,NA,TRBD1,TRBJ1-2,TGTGCCAGCAGCCCATCTTGGACAGGGGACGGCTACACCTTC,CASSPSWTGDGYTF
TRBV10-3,NA,NA,TRBJ2-3,TGTGCCATCAGTGAGCGAGGACCACGCACAGATACGCAGTATTTT,CAISERGPRTDTQYF
TRBV18,NA,TRBD1,TRBJ2-2,TGTGCCAGCTCACCTCCCGACAGGGGCGGAACCGGGGAGCTGTTTTTT,CASSPPDRGGTGELFF
TRBV10-3,NA,NA,TRBJ2-1,TGTGCCATCAGACCCTCGGGTCTCAACTACAATGAGCAGTTCTTC,CAIRPSGLNYNEQFF
TRBV6-5,once,NA,TRBJ2-3,TGTGCCAGCAGTGTGACCGTCCGCGATACGCAGTATTTT,CASSVTVRDTQYF
TRBV7-9,NA,TRBD1,TRBJ1-5,TGTGCCAGCAGCCAGACAGGGGGCAATCAGCCCCAGCATTTT,CASSQTGGNQPQHF
TRBV19,medium-sized,TRBD1,TRBJ1-1,TGTGCCAGTAGTTCCGACAGGGGAACTGAAGCTTTCTTT,CASSSDRGTEAFF
TRBV25-1,NA,TRBD2,TRBJ2-7,TGTGCCAGCAGTGTCTGGAGAGCGGGGGGCTCCTACGAGCAGTACTTC,CASSVWRAGGSYEQYF
TRBV10-2,NA,NA,TRBJ2-3,TGCGCCAGCTCGGCTGTGATGCCGACTGATACGCAGTATTTT,CASSAVMPTDTQYF
TRBV5-1,NA,NA,TRBJ2-4,TGCGCCAGCAGCTTGGGACAGTCCGGGGGAGCCAAAAACATTCAGTACTTC,CASSLGQSGGAKNIQYF
TRBV6-5,NA,NA,TRBJ2-1,TGTGCCAGCAGGCTGGACTTCTCCCCCTACAATGAGCAGTTCTTC,CASRLDFSPYNEQFF
TRBV7-6,NA,NA,TRBJ2-3,TGTGCCAGCAGCTCCCGGACTGGCACAGATACGCAGTATTTT,CASSSRTGTDTQYF
TRBV7-9,NA,TRBD2,TRBJ2-1,TGTGCCAGCAGCTTAATGGGGGAGGGTGAGCAGTTCTTC,CASSLMGEGEQFF
TRBV19,NA,NA,TRBJ1-5,TGTGCCAGTAGTATCTTGGTTCGGAGTCAGCCCCAGCATTTT,CASSILVRSQPQHF
TRBV2,few,NA,TRBJ2-7,TGTGCCAGCACCGAACGGAGATACGAGCAGTACTTC,CASTERRYEQYF
TRBV27,NA,TRBD1,TRBJ1-1,TGTGCCAGTAGTATCCTTGGACAGGGGACTGAAGCTTTCTTT,CASSILGQGTEAFF
TRBV10-2,NA,NA,TRBJ1-5,TGCGCCAGCAGTGGGACATCCAGCAATCAGCCCCAGCATTTT,CASSGTSSNQPQHF
TRBV30,NA,NA,TRBJ2-1,TGTGCCTGGAGTAGGAGGGACTCCTACAATGAGCAGTTCTTC,CAWSRRDSYNEQFF
TRBV6-1,few,TRBD2,TRBJ2-4,TGTGCCAGCAGTGAACTAGCGGGGGGGCAGGACATTCAGTACTTC,CASSELAGGQDIQYF
TRBV6-4,few,TRBD2,TRBJ2-1,TGTGCCAGCAGTGTTTTTCCAGCGGGAGGGAATGAGCAGTTCTTC,CASSVFPAGGNEQFF
TRBV7-9,NA,TRBD1,TRBJ2-7,TGTGCCAGCAGCGTCACAGGGGTACTCTACGAGCAGTACTTC,CASSVTGVLYEQYF
TRBV7-3,NA,NA,TRBJ2-3,TGTGCCAGCAGCTTAGGCCTAGCCAATCAAGAAGATACGCAGTATTTT,CASSLGLANQEDTQYF